The 11 T cell receptor beta chains listed next were all sequenced from one sample in a study of CXCR3-negative and CXCR3-positive naive CD8 T cells. Researchers prepared the TRB cDNA libraries using 5' RACE with UMI labels. With the 5' RACE reads reprocessed, TCRdb shows one record per CDR3 protein and no DNA. The sample holds about 56,000 distinct CDR3 sequences. Sequences were obtained from memory CD8+ T cells from blood. All receptors derive from a human donor in good health. Some clones in this sample may be carry-over from other donors' samples.

The V gene is TRBV7-9, the J gene TRBJ1-2. CDR1 SEHNR and CDR2 FQNEAQ come from the germline V gene (reference sequence). The CDR3 spans 12 residues. CDR3 region: CASSPFGGGYTF.

This rearrangement joins TRBV12-5 to TRBJ2-5. Per germline, CDR1 LGHNT and CDR2 FRNRAP. The CDR3 is 11 residues long. CDR3 residues: CASGLGETQYF.

The chain carries TRBV19 and TRBJ2-5; TCRdb's D call of TRBD2 is untestable without DNA. The CDR3 runs to 14 residues. CDR1 and CDR2 (germline): LNHDA, SQIVND (reference sequence). The CDR3 loop is CASSIVGGVETQYF.

The rearrangement uses TRBV12-3 or TRBV12-4 and TRBJ2-1; the TRBD2 assignment by TCRdb is unverifiable without DNA. The CDR3 loop spans 16 amino acids. CDR3 region: CASSPHLAGGYNEQFF.

V is TRBV28 and J is TRBJ2-7. Germline values: CDR1 MDHEN, CDR2 SYDVKM. There are 11 residues in the CDR3. The CDR3 loop is CASTNHYEQYF.

The rearrangement links TRBV6-5 to TRBJ2-1. The CDR3 loop spans 13 amino acids. CDR1 and CDR2 (germline): MNHEY, SVGAGI. This CDR3 is CASSYKYYNEQFF.

This chain links TRBV5-1 with TRBJ2-6. The CDR3 consists of 15 residues. The germline V gene encodes CDR1 SGHRS and CDR2 YFSETQ. CDR3 protein: CASSLDLSGANVLTF.

The chain has TRBV9 and TRBJ2-1; lacking DNA, the TRBD1 call made by TCRdb goes unchecked. Germline lookup yields CDR1 SGDLS and CDR2 YYNGEE. The CDR3 loop spans 14 amino acids. This chain's CDR3 is CASSAWTGPDEQFF.

J is TRBJ2-1 and V is TRBV29-1; with no DNA, the TCRdb D assignment of TRBD1 cannot be verified. Germline CDR1 reads SQVTM; CDR2 reads ANQGSEA. The CDR3 runs to 14 residues. CDR3 protein: CSVDWTGTYNEQFF.

The chain is built from TRBV7-2 and TRBJ2-2; no DNA is available, so the TRBD1 call from TCRdb remains unchecked. The CDR3 loop spans 13 amino acids. The germline gives CDR1 SGHTA, CDR2 FQGNSA. The CDR3 loop reads CASSERPTGELFF.

The rearrangement uses TRBV7-2 and TRBJ2-5; TCRdb indicates TRBD1, and absent DNA this call remains unverified. This CDR3 is 15 amino acids long. The germline gives CDR1 SGHTA, CDR2 FQGNSA. CDR3 region: CASSLAGGLQETQYF.